This T cell receptor beta chain is from a study of blood T cell repertoires in COVID-19. Per germline, CDR1 SNHLY and CDR2 FYNNEI. This CDR3 is built from 15 residues. J lost 5 bases, V lost 0 bases, and 5 bases had no gene match. Profiling relied on immunoSEQ multiplex PCR, and the TCRdb table lists in-frame clones only, not all of them. The table has 70,000 to 85,000 clones, about 88% seen once. The clonotype originates from a man between 65 and 85 years old with active or convalescent COVID-19. Sequences were obtained from peripheral blood. V usage is TRBV2 and J usage is TRBJ1-2, with TRBD1 matching 8 bases. The CDR3 protein is CASSEARGQIYGYTF. In DNA, the CDR3 is TGTGCCAGCAGTGAAGCCAGGGGGCAGATATATGGCTACACCTTC.